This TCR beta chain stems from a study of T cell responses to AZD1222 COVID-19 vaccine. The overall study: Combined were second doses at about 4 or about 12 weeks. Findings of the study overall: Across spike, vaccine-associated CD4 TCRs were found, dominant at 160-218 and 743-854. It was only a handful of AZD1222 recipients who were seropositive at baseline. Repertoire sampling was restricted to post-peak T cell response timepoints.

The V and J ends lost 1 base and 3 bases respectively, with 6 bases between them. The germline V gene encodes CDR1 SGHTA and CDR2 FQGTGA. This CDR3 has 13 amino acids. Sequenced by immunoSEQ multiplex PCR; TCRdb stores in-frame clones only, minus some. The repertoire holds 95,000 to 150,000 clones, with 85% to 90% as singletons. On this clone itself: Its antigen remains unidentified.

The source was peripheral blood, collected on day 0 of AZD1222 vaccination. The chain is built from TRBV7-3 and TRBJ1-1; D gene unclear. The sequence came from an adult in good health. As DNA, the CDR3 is TGTGCCAGCAGCTTAAATTACGACACTGAAGCTTTCTTT. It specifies CASSLNYDTEAFF.